A selection of T cell receptor beta chains follows, all from one sample in a study of shared clonotypes between healthy human individuals. Measured with immunoSEQ multiplex PCR; TCRdb has only the in-frame clones, and not every one. The sample includes about a million clones, around three quarters of them seen just once. Source material: memory CD4+ T cells sorted from blood. These receptors came from a man aged 18 to 29 in good health. Each CDR3 is given with its conserved first and last residue. D genes are given only for firm matches. Not all rows give a size; the values are once, few, many and, for expanded clones, a class.

V	size	D	J	DNA	CDR3
TRBV27	NA	NA	TRBJ2-5	TGTGCCAGCGTTTCCCCGTTGCCCGAGGAGACCCAGTACTTC	CASVSPLPEETQYF
TRBV5-1	few	TRBD2	TRBJ2-7	TGCGCCAGCAGCTCCTTAGCGGGGTCGACCTACGAGCAGTACTTC	CASSSLAGSTYEQYF
TRBV5-1	NA	NA	TRBJ1-2	TGCGCCAGCTCGTCGGGTGCTAACTATGGCTACACCTTC	CASSSGANYGYTF
TRBV2	NA	NA	TRBJ1-2	TGTGCCAGCAGTGAAGGAGGAAGCTATGGCTACACCTTC	CASSEGGSYGYTF
TRBV28	NA	NA	TRBJ1-2	TGTGCCAGCAGCGACAGTACTAACTATGGCTACACCTTC	CASSDSTNYGYTF
TRBV6-1	NA	NA	TRBJ2-3	TGTGCCAGCAGTGATCAATACACAGATACGCAGTATTTT	CASSDQYTDTQYF
TRBV5-6	NA	NA	TRBJ1-2	TGTGCCAGCAGCTTGGGGGGCAGCTATGGCTACACCTTC	CASSLGGSYGYTF
TRBV10-3	NA	TRBD2	TRBJ2-2	TGTGCCATCAGCCTAGCGGGGGGGCAGAGCGGGGAGCTGTTTTTT	CAISLAGGQSGELFF
TRBV27	NA	NA	TRBJ2-2	TGTGCCAGCAAGCGAGTAGCGGCCAACACCGGGGAGCTGTTTTTT	CASKRVAANTGELFF
TRBV19	NA	NA	TRBJ1-1	TGTGCCAGTAGTATAATAGCACAAGAAGCTTTCTTT	CASSIIAQEAFF
TRBV7-9	NA	NA	TRBJ2-1	TGTGCCAGCAGCTTCTCGGGAACCTACAATGAGCAGTTCTTC	CASSFSGTYNEQFF
TRBV6-1	NA	NA	TRBJ2-7	TGTGCCAGCAGTGAACAAATAGCGCAGACCTACGAGCAGTACTTC	CASSEQIAQTYEQYF
TRBV7-2	NA	TRBD1	TRBJ2-5	TGTGCCAGCAGCCCGGACAGGGGTTGGGCCCAGTACTTC	CASSPDRGWAQYF
TRBV19	NA	TRBD1	TRBJ2-6	TGTGCCAGTAGTCCCGGGACAGGGGTGGGCAACGTCCTGACTTTC	CASSPGTGVGNVLTF
TRBV5-8	NA	TRBD2	TRBJ2-5	TGTGCCAGCAGCTCCGGGACTAGCGGCCTCCAAGAGACCCAGTACTTC	CASSSGTSGLQETQYF
TRBV27	many	NA	TRBJ1-2	TGTGCCAGCTGGTCCCAGGACCCGGGGGGCTACACCTTC	CASWSQDPGGYTF
TRBV7-9	NA	NA	TRBJ2-1	TGTGCCAGCAGCTCTGTAAACAATGAGCAGTTCTTC	CASSSVNNEQFF